This TCR beta chain was captured by sequencing in a study of identical twins. Overall study results and limits: Models underestimated TCR alpha sharing (out-of-frame) in monozygotic twins. Its conclusions, products of cross-sectional statistical analysis, did not come from following the same donors. Partial confounding of zero-insertion analyses by invariant MAIT and iNKT cells was possible.

Template switching added a universal primer site; cDNA carried unique molecular identifiers. Using its own MiXCR run on the 5' RACE reads, TCRdb lists one record per CDR3 protein. Of about 250,000 distinct CDR3 sequences in the sample, approximately 7.3% were seen once. CDR1 is MNHEY, CDR2 SMNVEV, per germline (reference sequence). This CDR3 comprises 15 residues. Trimming cost V 5 bases and J 6 bases, with 18 bases left between them. This clonotype was recorded a few times. Its antigen is unidentified. These data also formed part of another study, on yellow fever vaccine responses in identical twins.

This clonotype originated in a woman aged 18-29 years in good health. The chain employs TRBV27 and TRBJ2-3; TRBD2 might be the D (6 bases). Sequencing used CD8+ T cells sorted from blood. The CDR3 sequence is CASSPEGTGRDTQYF. DNA of the CDR3: TGTGCCAGCAGTCCGGAGGGGACTGGGAGGGATACGCAGTATTTT.